Below, 21 T cell receptor beta chains from the same sample are listed, as sequenced in a study of control samples from healthy donors and cancer patients. The assay was immunoSEQ multiplex PCR, and TCRdb's table has in-frame clones only and misses some. The sample contains tens of thousands of clones, around 94% of which appear only once. Sequencing was performed on blood. The origin of the receptors is a man younger than 40 in good health.

The chain uses TRBV28 and TRBJ1-1; TRBD1 matches 7 bases. Trimming at V came to 7 bases and at J to 2 bases, leaving 13 bases not matched to a gene. This CDR3 contains 16 residues. Per the germline V gene, CDR1 is MDHEN and CDR2 is SYDVKM. The CDR3 spells CASTPLPGQKNTEAFF. In DNA form, the CDR3 reads TGTGCCAGCACCCCACTACCGGGACAGAAAAACACTGAAGCTTTCTTT.

The chain couples TRBV11-3 to TRBJ2-1; 9 bases agree with TRBD1. The CDR3 is 14 residues long. CDR1 SGHNT and CDR2 YENEEA come from the germline V gene. Trimming cost V 5 bases and J 6 bases; bases outside gene matches: 5. As DNA, the CDR3 is TGTGCCAGCAGCCACCCGGGACAGGGCAATGAGCAGTTCTTC. Translated, it gives CASSHPGQGNEQFF.

This chain links TRBV9 with TRBJ2-3; 16 nucleotides align to TRBD2. V was pared by 4 bases and J by 6 bases, with 17 bases of the junction left unmatched. Germline CDR1 is SGDLS and CDR2 is YYNGEE. The CDR3 is 20 amino acids. CDR3 sequence (DNA): TGTGCCAGCAGCTCAAGGGACGGGACTAGCGGGGGGGCCAGAGGTGATACGCAGTATTTT. Translation gives CASSSRDGTSGGARGDTQYF.

V usage is TRBV24-1 and J usage is TRBJ2-3; 7 bases fit TRBD1. Trimming cost V 9 bases and J 4 bases; bases outside gene matches: 12. The CDR3 spans 15 residues. Germline V lookup: CDR1 KGHDR, CDR2 SFDVKD. CDR3 sequence reads: CATGGEGADPDTQYF. The DNA for the CDR3 is TGTGCCACCGGAGGAGAGGGGGCGGACCCAGATACGCAGTATTTT.

The genes are TRBV2 and TRBJ2-1, with TRBD2 matching over 12 bases. Per the germline V gene, CDR1 is SNHLY and CDR2 is FYNNEI. The V and J ends lost 6 bases and 3 bases, in that order; junction bases with no gene match: 6. This CDR3 is built from 16 residues. The CDR3 nucleotides are TGTGCCAGCAGGGCCCCGGGACTAGCGGGCTACAATGAGCAGTTCTTC. Translated, it gives CASRAPGLAGYNEQFF.

The chain combines TRBV5-5 with TRBJ2-1; D is undetermined. The germline CDR1 and CDR2 sequences are SGHKS and YYEKEE (reference sequence). CDR3 length equals 11 residues. The V end lost 2 bases, the J end lost 7 bases, and 4 bases lay between the germline ends. The CDR3 DNA is TGTGCCAGCAGCTTTATAAATGAGCAGTTCTTC. This gives the protein CASSFINEQFF. The full variable domain, its missing parts supplied by reference TRBV5-5 and TRBJ2-1, is DAGVTQSPTHLIKTRGQQVTLRCSPISGHKSVSWYQQVLGQGPQFIFQYYEKEERGRGNFPDRFSARQFPNYSSELNVNALLLGDSALYLCASSFINEQFFGPGTRLTVL.

V and J are TRBV5-1 and TRBJ1-5; weak D call: TRBD1 (6 bases). The CDR3 loop spans 14 amino acids. Per germline, CDR1 SGHRS and CDR2 YFSETQ. The germline V and J ends were trimmed by 4 bases and 2 bases, with 10 bases remaining between them. CDR3 bases: TGCGCCAGCAGCGAGGGGGTTGGCAATCAGCCCCAGCATTTT. Its protein product is CASSEGVGNQPQHF. Drawing the rest from reference TRBV5-1 and TRBJ1-5, the complete variable domain is KAGVTQTPRYLIKTRGQQVTLSCSPISGHRSVSWYQQTPGQGLQFLFEYFSETQRNKGNFPGRFSGRQFSNSRSEMNVSTLELGDSALYLCASSEGVGNQPQHFGDGTRLSIL.

Notes on this clone: Additional DNA sequences in this sample encode the identical CDR3. V usage is TRBV14 and J usage is TRBJ2-5; D possibly matches TRBD1 or TRBD2 (5 bases each). This CDR3 region has 16 residues. In germline, CDR1 is SGHDN, CDR2 FVKESK. Deletions cut 0 bases from V and 5 bases from J, with 16 bases between. The CDR3 region is CASSQEGRVPTETQYF. The CDR3 bases are TGTGCCAGCAGCCAAGAGGGGCGGGTTCCCACGGAGACCCAGTACTTC.

The chain couples TRBV2 to TRBJ2-3; 13 positions agree with TRBD2. The CDR3 is 17 residues long. The trim removed 6 bases at V and 1 base at J, leaving 7 bases unmatched. The germline CDR1 and CDR2 sequences are SNHLY and FYNNEI. The CDR3 nucleotides are TGTGCCAGCAGCTACAGAGGGACTAGCGGGGGCACAGATACGCAGTATTTT. Amino acids: CASSYRGTSGGTDTQYF.

The J gene is TRBJ1-1, the V gene TRBV5-1; TRBD1 matches at 7 bases. This CDR3 contains 15 residues. Germline CDR1 SGHRS, CDR2 YFSETQ. J was trimmed by 0 bases and V by 1 base; bases with no gene match: 3. Here the CDR3 DNA reads TGCGCCAGCAGCTTGTCGGGACAGTTGAACACTGAAGCTTTCTTT. It encodes CASSLSGQLNTEAFF.

The chain combines TRBV3-1 (or the pseudogene TRBV3-2) with TRBJ2-3, with a weak D call TRBD2 (7 bases). Trimming stripped 0 bases from V and 4 bases from J, with 14 bases between. CDR1 LGHDT and CDR2 YNNKEL come from the germline V gene (reference sequence). The CDR3 extends over 16 amino acids. The CDR3 spells CASSQDGGGGADTQYF. The CDR3 nucleotides read TGTGCCAGCAGCCAAGACGGAGGGGGGGGCGCAGATACGCAGTATTTT.

The rearrangement joins TRBV13 to TRBJ1-6; maybe TRBD1 (6 bases). The germline V gene encodes CDR1 PRHDT and CDR2 FYEKMQ (reference sequence). The CDR3 runs 17 residues. V shed 3 bases and J shed 8 bases, with 20 bases lying between them. The CDR3 spells CASSLGQGRTIYSPLHF. In nucleotides, the CDR3 is TGTGCCAGCAGCTTGGGGCAGGGGAGAACGATTTATTCACCCCTCCACTTT.

Of note for this clone: This sample includes further DNA sequences coding for the same CDR3. J is TRBJ2-2 and V is TRBV7-9; a weak D match, TRBD2 (7 bases). V was clipped by 4 bases and J by 6 bases, with 9 bases between them. Germline assignment: CDR1 SEHNR and CDR2 FQNEAQ (reference sequence). The CDR3 is 13 amino acids. CDR3 in DNA: TGTGCCAGCAGCTGGGGGGGGCCCGGGGAGCTGTTTTTT. It translates to CASSWGGPGELFF.

The chain combines TRBV2 with TRBJ1-5; possible D gene TRBD1, 6 bases. CDR3 size: 15 residues. V was cut by 4 bases and J by 4 bases, with 14 bases left in between. Per the germline V gene, CDR1 is SNHLY and CDR2 is FYNNEI. CDR3: CASSGSRGANQPQHF. The CDR3 DNA sequence: TGTGCCAGCAGTGGATCTAGGGGGGCTAATCAGCCCCAGCATTTT. The variable domain in full, with the rest retrieved from reference TRBV2 and TRBJ1-5, is EPEVTQTPSHQVTQMGQEVILRCVPISNHLYFYWYRQILGQKVEFLVSFYNNEISEKSEIFDDQFSVERPDGSNFTLKIRSTKLEDSAMYFCASSGSRGANQPQHFGDGTRLSIL.

The CDR3 nucleotides are TGTGCCAGCAGTCCGCAGGGGGCGGCCACTGAAGCTTTCTTT. Its translation: CASSPQGAATEAFF. The chain recombines TRBV27 with TRBJ1-1; 8 bases are a match to TRBD1. V lost 5 bases to trimming and J lost 4 bases; unmatched junction nucleotides: 6. Germline V gene sequence: CDR1 MNHEY, CDR2 SMNVEV (reference sequence). The CDR3 spans 14 residues.

A few counts support this clone. J is TRBJ2-7 and V is TRBV7-2; D uncertain. Between the trimmed V and J ends, which lost 1 base and 6 bases, there was a span of 13 bases. The CDR3 is 14 residues long. Germline V gene data show CDR1 as SGHTA and CDR2 as FQGNSA. This chain's CDR3 is CASSLDPLVGEQYF. CDR3 nucleotides: TGTGCCAGCAGCTTAGACCCCTTGGTCGGCGAGCAGTACTTC.

The chain couples TRBV9 to TRBJ2-1; tentatively, D is TRBD1 (6 bases). The CDR3 sequence is 16 residues long. Between the trimmed V and J ends, which lost 0 bases and 0 bases, there was a span of 10 bases. Germline CDR1 and CDR2: SGDLS and YYNGEE. The CDR3 spells CASSVGGGSSYNEQFF. The CDR3 DNA follows: TGTGCCAGCAGCGTAGGTGGGGGCAGCTCCTACAATGAGCAGTTCTTC.

The chain links TRBV7-8 to TRBJ2-1; tentative D call: TRBD2 (6 bases). The CDR3 loop spans 14 amino acids. Germline values: CDR1 SGHVS, CDR2 FQNEAQ. Trimming left V 3 bases short and J 8 bases short, with 14 bases between. Written as DNA, the CDR3 is TGTGCCAGCAGCTTCGCCCGGGGAGGCGATGAGCAGTTCTTC. Translation gives CASSFARGGDEQFF.

CDR3: CASSLERGTEAFF. The CDR3 DNA is TGTGCCAGCAGCCTGGAAAGGGGTACTGAAGCTTTCTTT. The rearrangement uses TRBV11-3 and TRBJ1-1; tentative D call: TRBD1 (5 bases). V was shortened by 5 bases and J by 5 bases, with 12 bases between the two germline ends. The CDR3 extends over 13 amino acids. Per the germline V gene, CDR1 is SGHNT and CDR2 is YENEEA.

V and J are TRBV19 and TRBJ2-5, with 9 bases aligning to TRBD2. This CDR3 has 16 amino acids. Trimming took 4 bases from V and 4 from J; bases not matched to a gene: 10. In germline, CDR1 is LNHDA, CDR2 SQIVND (reference sequence). For the CDR3, the DNA is TGTGCCAGTAGTAAGCGGTTAGCGGGAGCCGGAGAGACCCAGTACTTC. This codes for CASSKRLAGAGETQYF.

The chain links TRBV14 to TRBJ2-3; unclear D gene. Germline-derived CDR1 and CDR2 are SGHDN and FVKESK. This CDR3 has 15 residues. Trimming removed 4 bases at V and 0 bases at J, with 11 bases between. CDR3 DNA: TGTGCCAGCAGCCCCCGGGCAGCGAGCACAGATACGCAGTATTTT. This encodes CASSPRAASTDTQYF.